The sequence of this T cell receptor beta chain was determined in a study of T cell responses to AZD1222 COVID-19 vaccine. The CDR3 has 15 residues. Germline loops: CDR1 SGHNT, CDR2 YYREEE (reference sequence). The germline V and J ends were trimmed by 0 bases and 3 bases, with 10 bases remaining between them. About this clone itself: The antigen is not known.

Some clones are missing from TCRdb's copy, which holds only in-frame ones; the method was immunoSEQ multiplex PCR. This sample has some 40,000 clones, with around 80% found just once. Points from the study as a whole: Seropositive status at baseline applied to only six AZD1222 recipients. Donors were mostly white British, more females; clonal diversity possibly underestimated.

This sequence joins TRBV5-4 and TRBJ1-5; D possibly corresponds to TRBD1 (5 bases). The sequence derives from an adult in good health. Sample: peripheral blood, taken on day 0 of AZD1222 vaccination. The CDR3 coding sequence is TGTGCCAGCAGCTTGGCCGGGGCAGTCAATCAGCCCCAGCATTTT. Translating gives CASSLAGAVNQPQHF.